A single sample gave rise to the 10 T cell receptor beta chains below, sequenced in a study of regulatory T cells in long-lasting Graves disease. Indicated time point: newly diagnosed GD, antithyroid drugs for less than 3 months. Making the TCR library involved RNA that had been extracted from PBMCs. Through Arm-PCR of CDR3 regions and iRepertoire HTBI primers, TCR beta libraries were built. TCRdb called the multiplex PCR reads again in MiXCR, with one record for every CDR3 protein. Of fewer than 400,000 distinct CDR3 sequences listed, 15% to 20% are singletons. Source: peripheral blood mononuclear cells (PBMCs), taken at new diagnosis, from a patient treated with antithyroid drugs. The receptors derive from a female donor with Graves disease.

This clonotype has ten or more counts. The DNA of the CDR3 is TGTGCCAGCAGCTCGGACCTAGCGGGAGCCTACGAGCAGTACTTC. This translates into CASSSDLAGAYEQYF. V gene TRBV11-2 combines with J gene TRBJ2-7; 10 nucleotides agree with TRBD2. Looked up from germline, CDR1 is SGHAT and CDR2 is FQNNGV. V shed 4 bases and J 2 bases; nucleotides not matched to a gene: 5. CDR3 length: 15 amino acids.

This clonotype has a count of ten or more. The gene calls are TRBV27 and TRBJ1-1; 7 bases map to TRBD1. This CDR3 is 13 amino acids long. Germline V CDR1 and CDR2: MNHEY, SMNVEV (reference sequence). V trimming: 8 bases; J trimming: 4 bases; junction bases outside the gene matches: 7. The CDR3 spells CASWGRGGTEAFF. CDR3 nucleotides: TGTGCCAGCTGGGGCAGGGGGGGCACTGAAGCTTTCTTT.

This clonotype was detected many times. J is TRBJ2-7 and V is TRBV10-3; the D gene is possibly TRBD1 (6 bases). The CDR3 is made up of 12 amino acids. Germline loops: CDR1 ENHRY, CDR2 SYGVKD. V lost 9 bases to trimming and J lost 0 bases, with 9 bases between them. CDR3 nucleotides: TGTGCCATACAGGGAAGCTCCTACGAGCAGTACTTC. It yields the protein CAIQGSSYEQYF.

In its sample, this clonotype was seen many times. This chain links TRBV2 with TRBJ2-1; 9 bases line up with TRBD2. The CDR3 sequence is 16 residues long. V gave up 1 base and J gave up 5 bases; unmatched junction bases: 6. Germline CDR1 is SNHLY and CDR2 is FYNNEI. The CDR3 bases are TGTGCCAGCAGTGAAGAGGCGGCTAGCGGGAACAATGAGCAGTTCTTC. It translates to CASSEEAASGNNEQFF.

This clonotype was counted between two and nine times. The junction differs from germline at one of its ends, possibly a read error. CDR3 DNA: TGTGCCAGCAGCCTAGCGGGAGTCGTAGATGAGCAGTTCTTC. Its protein is CASSLAGVVDEQFF. The rearrangement joins TRBV7-9 to TRBJ2-1, with 10 nucleotides matching TRBD2. This CDR3 has 14 residues. Germline V gives CDR1 SEHNR, CDR2 FQNEAQ (reference sequence). The full variable domain, its missing parts supplied by reference TRBV7-9 and TRBJ2-1, is DTGVSQNPRHKITKRGQNVTFRCDPISEHNRLYWYRQTLGQGPEFLTYFQNEAQLEKSRLLSDRFSAERPKGSFSTLEIQRTEQGDSAMYLCASSLAGVVDEQFFGPGTRLTVL.

In its sample, this clonotype was seen many times. CDR3 nucleotides: TGTGCCACCAGCCCCACCGGGACAGGGATGCCCTATGGCTACACCTTC. It yields the protein CATSPTGTGMPYGYTF. The chain couples TRBV15 to TRBJ1-2; 9 bases align to TRBD1. Germline V gene lookup returns CDR1 LNHNV and CDR2 YYDKDF (reference sequence). Germline trimming cut 5 bases from V and 4 bases from J; bases unmatched to any gene: 11. CDR3 length: 16 amino acids.

This clonotype was observed a few times. This sequence joins TRBV28 and TRBJ2-7, with 7 bases aligning to TRBD1. CDR1 and CDR2 (germline): MDHEN, SYDVKM. Trimming cost V 5 bases and J 9 bases; bases outside gene matches: 16. The CDR3 covers 15 residues. The chain's CDR3 is CASSPRDSLPPGQYF. Here the CDR3 DNA reads TGTGCCAGCAGTCCACGGGACAGCTTACCCCCGGGGCAGTACTTC. Using reference TRBV28 and TRBJ2-7 for the parts outside the CDR3, the full variable domain is DVKVTQSSRYLVKRTGEKVFLECVQDMDHENMFWYRQDPGLGLRLIYFSYDVKMKEKGDIPEGYSVSREKKERFSLILESASTNQTSMYLCASSPRDSLPPGQYFGPGTRLTVT.

This clonotype has a count of ten or more. The chain joins TRBV5-1 to TRBJ2-1, with D possibly being TRBD2 (5 bases). The CDR3 sequence is 14 residues long. The V gene lost 4 bases and the J gene lost 4 bases, with 12 bases spanning the gap. Germline V lookup: CDR1 SGHRS, CDR2 YFSETQ. The DNA for the CDR3 is TGCGCCAGCAGCCCGAGGGCCGATTACAATGAGCAGTTCTTC. This encodes CASSPRADYNEQFF.

About this clonotype itself: A junction boundary mismatches the germline segment, possibly from a read error. V and J are TRBV13 and TRBJ2-1; 8 bases are a match to TRBD2. The length of the CDR3 is 16 residues. CDR1 is PRHDT and CDR2 is FYEKMQ in the germline V gene (reference sequence). CDR3 DNA: TGTGCCAGCAGCGACATAGCGGGGAGCTCCTGCAATGAGCAGTTCTTC. This encodes CASSDIAGSSCNEQFF.

This clonotype was seen ten or more times. The chain couples TRBV11-3 to TRBJ2-3, with 11 bases that match TRBD2. Germline CDR1 and CDR2: SGHNT and YENEEA. This CDR3 region has 17 residues. The junction had 5 bases not matched to a gene; V was cut back by 1 base and J by 2 bases. The CDR3, as DNA: TGTGCCAGCAGCTTAGGGCTAGCGGGAGGACACACAGATACGCAGTATTTT. Translating gives CASSLGLAGGHTDTQYF.